This T cell receptor beta chain was recorded in a study of T cells after yellow fever vaccination. Whole-study results and caveats: Contaminants from the bulk population, in the form of abundant clonotypes, could be found in FACS-sorted repertoires. Secondary responses were weaker yet peaked faster, day 5 versus 15.

This clonotype was recorded a few times. Its antigen is not identified. 5'RACE template switching generated TCR cDNA, adding a universal primer site and UMIs. TCRdb re-derived calls from the 5' RACE reads in MiXCR, one entry per CDR3 protein. The sample consists of about 320,000 distinct CDR3 sequences, under 15% of them appearing once. V lost 9 bases to trimming and J lost 5 bases, with 19 bases between them. Germline V gives CDR1 LNHDA, CDR2 SQIVND (reference sequence). The CDR3 is 14 amino acids. The sequence came from a man between 18 and 29 years old who received the YFV17D yellow fever vaccine. This specimen was CD4+ T cells sorted from PBMCs, taken 15 days after the yellow fever booster vaccination. The gene calls are TRBV19 and TRBJ1-1; perhaps TRBD1 as D (5 bases). In DNA, the CDR3 is TGTGCCAGCAGGCGAGGGGATCTTAGGACTGAAGCTTTCTTT. This sequence encodes CASRRGDLRTEAFF.